This is a list of T cell receptor beta chains from one sample in a study of T cells after posttransplantation cyclophosphamide. Repertoires were generated with immunoSEQ multiplex PCR, while TCRdb's copy carries only in-frame clones and drops some. This sample has about 16,000 clones; over 75% occur once, and the top ten carry about 3.3%. The specimen was PBMCs, collected after an allogeneic stem cell transplant with a calcineurin inhibitor and methotrexate. Receptors were obtained from a male patient in his fifties who received an allogeneic stem cell transplant from an unrelated donor, was CMV-positive, and had chronic GVHD only. Some T cells may be provided by the graft donor. The CDR3 runs from the conserved cysteine through the conserved F or W. The D gene is left open where the match is weak. Clone size is shown for a subset of rows, as once, few, many or a class of expanded clone.

j_gene	d_gene	abundance	v_gene	CDR3nt	CDR3aa
TRBJ2-7	TRBD2	.	TRBV18	TGTGCCAGCTCACCGCCTACTAGCGACTACGAGCAGTACTTC	CASSPPTSDYEQYF
TRBJ1-1	.	.	TRBV11-2	TGTGCCAGCAGCTCGACCCCCAAGGCAGGATGGACTGAAGCTTTCTTT	CASSSTPKAGWTEAFF
TRBJ2-1	TRBD1	.	TRBV19	TGTGCCAGTAGTCCCTGGGGACAGGGCTTGGACAATGAGCAGTTCTTC	CASSPWGQGLDNEQFF
TRBJ2-7	TRBD1	.	TRBV6-5	TGTGCCAGCAGTTCCGTGGGGACAGGGTTCGAGCAGTACTTC	CASSSVGTGFEQYF
TRBJ1-5	TRBD1	.	TRBV10-3	TGTGCCATCAGTGAAGCAGGGGGCGTAGGCCAGCCCCAGCATTTT	CAISEAGGVGQPQHF
TRBJ2-1	.	.	TRBV15	TGTGCCACCAGCAGCGCAAGGTTGAGGGAGATGTGGGCAAGTAGGCGCAATGAGCAGTTCTTC	CATSSARLREMWASRRNEQFF
TRBJ1-1	.	.	TRBV7-9	TGTGCCAGCAGCTTAGTTTCTCTGAACACTGAAGCTTTCTTT	CASSLVSLNTEAFF
TRBJ1-2	TRBD1	.	TRBV19	TGTGCCAGTAGTCCTTCTGGGACAGAAGCTAACTATGGCTACACCTTC	CASSPSGTEANYGYTF
TRBJ2-3	.	.	TRBV14	TGTGCCAGCAGCCAGAGTGGAGGGGCAGATACGCAGTATTTT	CASSQSGGADTQYF
TRBJ1-4	.	.	TRBV5-6	TGTGCCAGCAGCTTGGCTGACAGGGAAAAACTGTTTTTT	CASSLADREKLFF
TRBJ1-2	.	.	TRBV2	TGTGCCAGCAGTGAGGAGCAGGGGACTGGCTACACCTTC	CASSEEQGTGYTF
TRBJ2-7	TRBD1	.	TRBV5-1	TGCGCCAGCAGCTCCCAGGGGGCAGTCCACGAGCAGTACTTC	CASSSQGAVHEQYF
TRBJ2-7	.	.	TRBV29-1	TGCAGCGGGCGGGCAGCCGACGAGCAGTACTTC	CSGRAADEQYF
TRBJ2-2	.	.	TRBV2	TGTGCCAGCAGTGATAGGGGAAGGAAGACCGGGGAGCTGTTTTTT	CASSDRGRKTGELFF
TRBJ2-7	TRBD1	.	TRBV9	TGTGCCAGCAGCGTAGCAGACAGGGGCTACGAGCAGTACTTC	CASSVADRGYEQYF
TRBJ1-2	TRBD1	.	TRBV4-1	TGCGCCAGCAGCCAAGTAGGGGGCGAGATATATGGCTACACCTTC	CASSQVGGEIYGYTF
TRBJ2-1	.	.	TRBV5-1	TGCGCCAGCAGCTTTTCAGGGTTGAATGAGCAGTTCTTC	CASSFSGLNEQFF
TRBJ1-6	TRBD1	.	TRBV13	TGTGCCAGCAGCGACGGACAGGGGGAGACTGGGTCACCCCTCCACTTT	CASSDGQGETGSPLHF
TRBJ2-1	TRBD1	.	TRBV9	TGTGCCAGCGGGACAGAAACATACAATGAGCAGTTCTTC	CASGTETYNEQFF
TRBJ2-7	TRBD1	.	TRBV5-1	TGCGCCAGCACCAGGGGGCCCTCCTACGAGCAGTACTTC	CASTRGPSYEQYF
TRBJ1-1	TRBD1	.	TRBV7-9	TGTGCCAGCAGCCACAGATCTTCGACAGGGCTAACTGAAGCTTTCTTT	CASSHRSSTGLTEAFF
TRBJ2-1	.	.	TRBV12-5	TGTGCTAGTGGTCCTCCATTGGGGGGAGGTTGGTACAATGAGCAGTTCTTC	CASGPPLGGGWYNEQFF
TRBJ2-1	.	.	TRBV4-1	TGCGCCAGCAGCCAGGACTTGTACAATGAGCAGTTCTTC	CASSQDLYNEQFF
TRBJ2-1	.	.	TRBV11-3	TGTGCCAGCGGGGGACTCGCAAATGAGCAGTTCTTC	CASGGLANEQFF
TRBJ1-5	TRBD1	medium-sized	TRBV6-4	TGTGCCAGCAGTCTCACAGGGGGAGAACAGCCCCAGCATTTT	CASSLTGGEQPQHF
TRBJ2-5	TRBD2	.	TRBV7-9	TGTGCCAGCAGCTTACCGACTAGCGGGGGGGTCCAAGAGACCCAGTACTTC	CASSLPTSGGVQETQYF
TRBJ1-1	.	once	TRBV19	TGTGCCAGTACAACCCCCGAGGTTTGGACTGAAGCTTTCTTT	CASTTPEVWTEAFF
TRBJ2-5	TRBD1	few	TRBV28	TGTGCCAGCAGTCCTCCGGGACAGGGAGGGATGAAGAGAAAGACCCAGTACTTC	CASSPPGQGGMKRKTQYF
TRBJ1-6	.	few	TRBV7-9	TGTGCCAGCAGCTTATCCTCCTCACCCCTCCACTTT	CASSLSSSPLHF
TRBJ1-3	.	.	TRBV29-1	TGCAGCGTGGGCAGCTCTGGAAACACCATATATTTT	CSVGSSGNTIYF